The clone carrying this T cell receptor beta chain was counted between two and nine times. The germline gives CDR1 SGHVS, CDR2 FNYEAQ. The CDR3 spans 13 residues. Trimming took off 1 base at V and 6 bases at J, with 7 bases between the two ends. Together with a sample-barcoded 5' primer, a J-beta primer mix was included in a second PCR lasting 7 to 11 cycles. Every individual sample yielded 2.5 million or more paired-end reads (each containing CDR3). TCRdb re-analysed the 5' RACE reads in MiXCR, keeping a single row per CDR3 protein. The sample lists 1.5 million to 2 million distinct CDR3 sequences, roughly 43% occurring once. The data belong to a study of blood T cells in healthy people across ages. The individuals who served as donors were healthy Caucasians living in Russia, aged about 6 to 100.

The origin of this receptor is a human donor in good health. V gene TRBV7-6 combines with J gene TRBJ2-1; no reliable D call. Sequencing input: blood. The CDR3 nucleotides read TGTGCCAGCAGCTTAGAATCGGCCAATGAGCAGTTCTTC. Protein product: CASSLESANEQFF.